This T cell receptor (beta chain) came from a study of blood T cell repertoires in COVID-19. Generated by immunoSEQ multiplex PCR, the TCRdb table keeps only in-frame clones and is missing some. The table lists 300,000 to 450,000 clones, around nine tenths of them singletons. In terms of age and location, participants ranged from roughly 18 to 90 years and lived in 24 US areas. The CDR3 is 15 amino acids. Germline loops: CDR1 SGHTA, CDR2 FQGTGA. The junction had 7 bases not matched to a gene; V was cut back by 3 bases and J by 7 bases. This clonotype was obtained from a woman younger than 45 who had been exposed to COVID-19. The rearrangement links TRBV7-3 to TRBJ2-1; the match to TRBD1 covers 9 bases. The specimen was PBMCs or T cells enriched from blood (not recorded which). CDR3 in DNA: TGTGCCAGCAGCTTTGTAGGGACAGGGTTAAATGAGCAGTTCTTC. Amino acids: CASSFVGTGLNEQFF.